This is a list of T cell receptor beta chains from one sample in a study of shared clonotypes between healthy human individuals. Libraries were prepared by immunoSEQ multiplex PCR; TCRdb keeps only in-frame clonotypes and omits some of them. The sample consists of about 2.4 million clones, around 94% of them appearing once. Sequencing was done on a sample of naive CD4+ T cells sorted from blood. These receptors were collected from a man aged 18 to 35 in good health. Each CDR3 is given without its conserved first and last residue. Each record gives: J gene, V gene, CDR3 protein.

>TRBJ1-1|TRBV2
ASSWGPLNTEAF
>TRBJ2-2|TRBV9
ASSVWAASNTGELF
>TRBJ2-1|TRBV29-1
SVLEGAQRVEQF
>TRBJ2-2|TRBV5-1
ASSSGTGTGELF
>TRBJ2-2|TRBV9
ASSPQGRTGELF
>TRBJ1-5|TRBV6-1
ASSTTRPWGQPQH
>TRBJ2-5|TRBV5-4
ASSLGGSGTQY
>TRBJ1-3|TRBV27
ASSSGRSGNTIY
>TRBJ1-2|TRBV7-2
ASSTQGVSYGYT
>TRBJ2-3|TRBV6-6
ASSYNSDTQY
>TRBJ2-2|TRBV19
ASKKGGNTGELF
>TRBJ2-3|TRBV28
ASSRSGGGTDTQY
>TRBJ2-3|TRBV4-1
ASSQDRSTDTQY
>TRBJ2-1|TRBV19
ASRTGEDEQF
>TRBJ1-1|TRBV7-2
ASSLVGGNTEAF
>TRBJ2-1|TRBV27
APIGASGTYNEQF
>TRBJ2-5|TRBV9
ASSDRDTRFQETQY
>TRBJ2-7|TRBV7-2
ASSGTSGIGEQY
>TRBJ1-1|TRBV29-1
GWRGANTEAF
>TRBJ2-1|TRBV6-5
ASSYSFGAGVSEQF
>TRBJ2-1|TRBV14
ASSQDQLGLTNEQF
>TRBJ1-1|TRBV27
ASSPNPGVNTEAF
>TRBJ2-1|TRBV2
ASRGGGGIDNEQF
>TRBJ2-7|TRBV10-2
ASRRTGQVKEQY
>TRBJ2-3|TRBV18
ASSSRSSFPSTDTQY
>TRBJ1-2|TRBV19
ASSLIPTGKVYGYT
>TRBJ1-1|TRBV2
ASLLGGNTEAF
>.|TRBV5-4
ASSRPGGYYEQY
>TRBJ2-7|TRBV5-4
ASSLEALGYEQY
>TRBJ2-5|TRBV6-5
ASSYLAGQETQY
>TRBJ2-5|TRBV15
ATSRDGGSETQY
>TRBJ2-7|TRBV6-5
ASSSRQTSGSNEQY
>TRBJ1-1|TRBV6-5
ASKISGREAF
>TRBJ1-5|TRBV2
ASRKEVQSQPQH